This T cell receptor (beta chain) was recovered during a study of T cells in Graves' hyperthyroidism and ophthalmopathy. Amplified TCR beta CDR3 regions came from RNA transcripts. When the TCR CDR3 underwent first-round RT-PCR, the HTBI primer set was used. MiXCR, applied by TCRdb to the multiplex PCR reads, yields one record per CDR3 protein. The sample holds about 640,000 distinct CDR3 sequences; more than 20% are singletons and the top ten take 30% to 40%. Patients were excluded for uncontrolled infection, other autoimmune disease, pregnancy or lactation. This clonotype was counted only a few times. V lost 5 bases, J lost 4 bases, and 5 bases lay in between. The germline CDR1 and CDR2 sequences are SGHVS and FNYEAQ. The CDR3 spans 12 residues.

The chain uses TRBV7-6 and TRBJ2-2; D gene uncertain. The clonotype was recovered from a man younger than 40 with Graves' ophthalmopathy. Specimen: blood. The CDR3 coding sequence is TGTGCCAGCAGCCACCGCACCGGGGAGCTGTTTTTT. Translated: CASSHRTGELFF. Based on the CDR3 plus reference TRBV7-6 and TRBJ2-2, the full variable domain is GAGVSQSPRYKVTKRGQDVALRCDPISGHVSLYWYRQALGQGPEFLTYFNYEAQQDKSGLPNDRFSAERPEGSISTLTIQRTEQRDSAMYRCASSHRTGELFFGEGSRLTVL.